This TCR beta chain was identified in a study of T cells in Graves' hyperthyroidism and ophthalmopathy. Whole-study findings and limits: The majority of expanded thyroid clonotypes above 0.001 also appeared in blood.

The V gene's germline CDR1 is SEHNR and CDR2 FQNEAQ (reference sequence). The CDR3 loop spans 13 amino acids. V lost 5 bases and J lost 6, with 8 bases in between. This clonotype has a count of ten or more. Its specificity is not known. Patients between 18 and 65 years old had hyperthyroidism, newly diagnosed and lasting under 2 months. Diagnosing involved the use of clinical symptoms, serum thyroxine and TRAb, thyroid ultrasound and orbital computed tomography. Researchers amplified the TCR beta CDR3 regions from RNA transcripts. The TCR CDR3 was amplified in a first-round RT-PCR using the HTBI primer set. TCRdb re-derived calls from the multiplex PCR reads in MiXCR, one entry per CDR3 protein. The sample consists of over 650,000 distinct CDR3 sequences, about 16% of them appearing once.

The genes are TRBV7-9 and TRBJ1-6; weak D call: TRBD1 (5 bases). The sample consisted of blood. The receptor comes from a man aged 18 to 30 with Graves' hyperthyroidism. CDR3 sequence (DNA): TGTGCCAGCAGCCGACAGACTAATTCACCCCTCCACTTT. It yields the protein CASSRQTNSPLHF.